This paragraph covers one T cell receptor beta chain sequence. Germline assignment: CDR1 SGHAT and CDR2 FQNNGV. With 5 bases clipped from V and 7 bases from J, the junction kept 7 bases outside the gene matches. This CDR3 contains 16 residues. The source of the sample is a study of T-cell reconstitution after alpha-beta-depleted transplantation in children. Unique molecular identifiers were used in preparing the TCRbeta library. TCRdb ran MiXCR on the PCR reads and lists one entry per CDR3 protein. Among 400,000 to 500,000 distinct CDR3 sequences listed, roughly a tenth were seen once. The rearrangement links TRBV11-2 to TRBJ2-2, with 13 bases that match TRBD2. This clonotype originated in a human donor who donated a stem cell graft to a child with acute myeloid leukemia. Sequences were derived from PBMCs from the stem cell graft donor, sampled from the stem cell graft. The CDR3 nucleotides read TGTGCCAGCAGCCCCGACCGACTAGCGGGAGGCGGGGAGCTGTTTTTT. Its protein is CASSPDRLAGGGELFF.